This T cell receptor beta chain was obtained from a study of T cells in localized non-small cell lung cancer. The study, taken as a whole, reports: A denser population of T cells in blood accompanied longer overall survival. Appearances in adjacent lung were noted for a median 57 of the top 100 tumor clones.

With regard to this clone: Its target is not known.

This CDR3 contains 12 residues. Between the trimmed V and J ends, which lost 4 bases and 4 bases, there was a span of 7 bases. CDR1 is SNHLY, CDR2 FYNNEI, per germline. Libraries were prepared by immunoSEQ multiplex PCR; TCRdb keeps only in-frame clonotypes and omits some of them. The data show over 20,000 clones, 85% to 95% seen once. The sequencing used peripheral blood, collected before any cancer treatment. The receptor was derived from a female donor over 55 with stage II squamous cell lung carcinoma. The chain employs TRBV2 and TRBJ1-2; D gene uncertain. CDR3 sequence reads: CASSGRSYGYTF. The CDR3 DNA reads as TGTGCCAGCAGTGGACGGTCCTATGGCTACACCTTC. Full variable domain (missing parts from reference TRBV2 and TRBJ1-2): EPEVTQTPSHQVTQMGQEVILRCVPISNHLYFYWYRQILGQKVEFLVSFYNNEISEKSEIFDDQFSVERPDGSNFTLKIRSTKLEDSAMYFCASSGRSYGYTFGSGTRLTVV.